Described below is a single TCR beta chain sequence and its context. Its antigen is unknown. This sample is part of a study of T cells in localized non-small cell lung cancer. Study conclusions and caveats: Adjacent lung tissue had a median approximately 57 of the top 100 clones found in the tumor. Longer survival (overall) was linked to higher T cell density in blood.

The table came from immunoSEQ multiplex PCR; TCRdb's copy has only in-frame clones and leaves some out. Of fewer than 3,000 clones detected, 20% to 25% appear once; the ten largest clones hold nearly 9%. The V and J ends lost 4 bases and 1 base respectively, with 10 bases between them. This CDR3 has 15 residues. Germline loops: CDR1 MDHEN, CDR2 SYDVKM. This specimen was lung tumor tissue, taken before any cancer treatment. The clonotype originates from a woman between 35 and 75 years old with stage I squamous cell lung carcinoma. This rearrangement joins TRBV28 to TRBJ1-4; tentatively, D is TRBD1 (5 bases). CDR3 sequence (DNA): TGTGCCAGCAGTTCTCCGACAGTAACTAATGAAAAACTGTTTTTT. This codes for CASSSPTVTNEKLFF.